A single sample gave rise to the 5 T cell receptor beta chains below, sequenced in a study of T cells in Graves' hyperthyroidism and ophthalmopathy. Amplification targeted TCR beta CDR3 regions from RNA transcripts. When the TCR CDR3 underwent first-round RT-PCR, the HTBI primer set was used. In TCRdb, the multiplex PCR reads were re-called with MiXCR into one record per CDR3 protein. The sample lists fewer than 650,000 distinct CDR3 sequences, more than 13% occurring once. Material for sequencing was blood. The receptor set was obtained from a woman aged 18 to 35 with Graves' ophthalmopathy.

This clonotype was picked up a small number of times. This chain joins TRBV27 and TRBJ2-2; 8 bases fit TRBD1. V trimming: 3 bases; J trimming: 3 bases; junction bases outside the gene matches: 12. The CDR3 has 18 amino acids. Germline CDR1 MNHEY, CDR2 SMNVEV (reference sequence). CDR3 coding DNA: TGTGCCAGCAGTTTTACGAGACCGGGACAGGTGTACACCGGGGAGCTGTTTTTT. Encoded protein: CASSFTRPGQVYTGELFF.

The chain couples TRBV2 to TRBJ2-7; weak D call: TRBD2 (6 bases). V was pared by 4 bases and J by 3 bases, with 13 bases between. Germline loops: CDR1 SNHLY, CDR2 FYNNEI. CDR3 length: 14 amino acids. The CDR3 DNA reads as TGTGCCAGCAGTGTAGCAGCGGGCCTCTACGAGCAGTACTTC. Protein product: CASSVAAGLYEQYF.

Note on this clonotype: As the CDR3 is not closed by the conserved phenylalanine or tryptophan, this likely results from a read error. This chain uses TRBV10-3 with TRBJ2-1; D not certain. V was clipped by 2 bases and J by 5 bases, with 7 bases between them. Germline CDR1 and CDR2: ENHRY and SYGVKD. The CDR3 consists of 13 residues. CDR3 amino acids: CAISEHQNNEQFL. CDR3 nucleotides: TGTGCCATCAGTGAGCATCAGAACAATGAGCAGTTCCTC.

The rearrangement links TRBV11-2 to TRBJ2-4, with TRBD2 matching over 14 bases. Per germline, CDR1 SGHAT and CDR2 FQNNGV. The CDR3 length is 19 residues. The V gene end was trimmed by 5 bases and the J gene end by 1 base; junction bases not matched to a gene: 10. The CDR3 DNA reads TGTGCCAGCAGCCTCGGGACTAGCGGGAGAATTGGGGCCAAAAACATTCAGTACTTC. As protein: CASSLGTSGRIGAKNIQYF.

This clonotype was observed a few times. The chain combines TRBV19 with TRBJ1-1; no definite D call. Germline V gene data show CDR1 as LNHDA and CDR2 as SQIVND (reference sequence). The CDR3 loop spans 13 amino acids. V was trimmed by 3 bases and J by 0 bases, leaving 5 bases between them. The DNA of the CDR3 is TGTGCCAGTAGTATTGAGATGAACACTGAAGCTTTCTTT. Its protein product is CASSIEMNTEAFF.